This T cell receptor beta chain was sequenced during a study of blood T cell repertoires in COVID-19. The CDR3 totals 15 residues. The V gene's germline CDR1 is MNHEY and CDR2 SMNVEV (reference sequence). With 5 bases clipped from V and 7 bases from J, the junction kept 11 bases outside the gene matches. Participants came from fewer than 25 US areas, aged about 18 to 89 years. The assay was immunoSEQ multiplex PCR, and TCRdb's table has in-frame clones only and misses some. The sample carries 130,000 to 150,000 clones, about 90% recorded once. This clone occurred once. Sequences were obtained from PBMCs or T cells enriched from blood (not recorded which). This clonotype originated in a woman aged 40 to 55 who had been exposed to COVID-19. J is TRBJ1-3 and V is TRBV27, with TRBD1 matching over 7 bases. The CDR3 sequence: CASSPTDRAKNTIYF. The CDR3 region has the DNA TGTGCCAGCAGTCCGACAGACAGGGCGAAGAACACCATATATTTT.